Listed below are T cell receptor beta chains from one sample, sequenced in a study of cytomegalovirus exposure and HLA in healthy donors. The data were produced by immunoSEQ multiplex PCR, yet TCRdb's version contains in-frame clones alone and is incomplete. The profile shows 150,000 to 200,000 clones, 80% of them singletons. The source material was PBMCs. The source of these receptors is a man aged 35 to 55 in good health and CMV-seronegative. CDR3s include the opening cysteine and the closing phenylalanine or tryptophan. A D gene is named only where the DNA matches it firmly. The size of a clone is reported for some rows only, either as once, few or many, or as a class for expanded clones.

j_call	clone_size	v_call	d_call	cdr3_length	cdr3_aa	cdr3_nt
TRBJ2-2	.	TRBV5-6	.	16	CASSFPQLRGTGELFF	TGTGCCAGCAGCTTCCCACAGCTCCGGGGCACCGGGGAGCTGTTTTTT
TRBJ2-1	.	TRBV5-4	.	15	CASSLHSRSYNEQFF	TGTGCCAGCAGCTTGCACAGCCGCTCCTACAATGAGCAGTTCTTC
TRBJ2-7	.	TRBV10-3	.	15	CAISLGQGPVYEQYF	TGTGCCATCAGCCTGGGGCAGGGGCCAGTCTACGAGCAGTACTTC
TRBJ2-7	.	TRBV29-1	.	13	CSVIPGQGYEQYF	TGCAGCGTTATTCCGGGACAAGGCTACGAGCAGTACTTC
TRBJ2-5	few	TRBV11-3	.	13	CASSFVRVETQYF	TGTGCCAGCAGCTTTGTCAGGGTAGAGACCCAGTACTTC
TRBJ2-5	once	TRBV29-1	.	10	CSVRGETQYF	TGCAGCGTCCGGGGGGAGACCCAGTACTTC
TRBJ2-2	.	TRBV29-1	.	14	CSVGRDRVTGELFF	TGCAGCGTTGGGAGGGATCGGGTCACCGGGGAGCTGTTTTTT
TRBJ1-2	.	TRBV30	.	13	CAWSANRLRGYTF	TGTGCCTGGAGTGCCAATAGATTGCGGGGCTACACCTTC
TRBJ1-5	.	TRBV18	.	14	CASSPIGGDQPQHF	TGTGCCAGCTCACCAATAGGGGGGGATCAGCCCCAGCATTTT
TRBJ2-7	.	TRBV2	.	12	CASSSRGYEQYF	TGTGCCAGCAGTTCCAGGGGCTACGAGCAGTACTTC
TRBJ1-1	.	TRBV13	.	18	CASSFSPTLADRGTEAFF	TGTGCCAGCAGCTTTTCCCCCACCTTAGCCGACCGGGGGACTGAAGCTTTCTTT
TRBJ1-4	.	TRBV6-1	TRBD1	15	CAGQGWGRGDEKLFF	TGTGCCGGCCAGGGGTGGGGCAGGGGGGATGAAAAACTGTTTTTT
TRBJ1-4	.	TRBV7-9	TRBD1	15	CASSIRQGTNEKLFF	TGTGCCAGCAGCATAAGACAGGGGACTAATGAAAAACTGTTTTTT